The 32 T cell receptor beta chains below all came from one sample that was sequenced in a study of shared clonotypes between healthy human individuals. Only in-frame clones appear in the TCRdb table, and some are missing; sequencing was by immunoSEQ multiplex PCR. The sample lists 2 million to 2.5 million clones, more than 85% occurring once. Sequenced sample: naive CD4+ T cells from PBMCs. Stated subset: CD45RA+ positively selected. All receptors come from a man in his late teens or twenties in good health. Some clones in this sample may be carry-over from other donors' samples.

The rearrangement uses TRBV18 and TRBJ1-1; D ambiguous. The CDR3 runs to 13 residues. V was clipped by 2 bases and J by 10 bases, with 14 bases between them. Germline V CDR1 and CDR2: KGHSH, LQKENI. The CDR3 DNA sequence: TGTGCCAGCTCACCAGAAGGCTATCCCCGAGCTTTCTTT. Its protein product is CASSPEGYPRAFF.

The genes are TRBV9 and TRBJ2-2; possible D gene TRBD1, 5 bases. With 0 bases removed from V and 5 bases from J, the gap between germline ends came to 8 bases. CDR3 length: 14 residues. Germline loops: CDR1 SGDLS, CDR2 YYNGEE. The CDR3 DNA follows: TGTGCCAGCAGCGTAGAAGGGGTGACCGGGGAGCTGTTTTTT. Its translation: CASSVEGVTGELFF. Looking up the rest from reference TRBV9 and TRBJ2-2 gives the full variable domain: DSGVTQTPKHLITATGQRVTLRCSPRSGDLSVYWYQQSLDQGLQFLIQYYNGEERAKGNILERFSAQQFPDLHSELNLSSLELGDSALYFCASSVEGVTGELFFGEGSRLTVL.

The chain carries TRBV6-1 and TRBJ2-7; TRBD1 might be the D (5 bases). V dropped 4 bases and J dropped 1 base, with 11 bases sitting between them. Germline values: CDR1 MNHNS, CDR2 SASEGT. This CDR3 spans 14 amino acids. The CDR3 spells CASSVHRGSYEQYF. DNA of the CDR3: TGTGCCAGCAGTGTTCATAGGGGTTCCTACGAGCAGTACTTC.

The chain carries TRBV7-3 and TRBJ2-1; either TRBD1 or TRBD2 may fit D (5 bases each). Germline loops: CDR1 SGHTA, CDR2 FQGTGA. This CDR3 is 15 amino acids long. The V end was cut by 5 bases, the J end by 9 bases, with 20 bases between. The CDR3 sequence is CASSLLGAEAGEQFF. CDR3 in DNA: TGTGCCAGCAGCCTCCTCGGGGCGGAGGCCGGTGAGCAGTTCTTC.

This sequence joins TRBV28 and TRBJ2-6, with D unclear. The V end lost 2 bases, the J end lost 0 bases, and 8 bases lay between the germline ends. Looked up from germline, CDR1 is MDHEN and CDR2 is SYDVKM. This CDR3 has 16 amino acids. The CDR3 nucleotides are TGTGCCAGCAGTTTAAGGGCCCGCTCTGGGGCCAACGTCCTGACTTTC. The encoded protein is CASSLRARSGANVLTF.

The genes are TRBV2 and TRBJ2-2; 10 bases agree with TRBD1. The CDR3 loop spans 16 amino acids. The V gene end was trimmed by 6 bases and the J gene end by 2 bases; junction bases not matched to a gene: 6. CDR1 and CDR2 from the germline V gene are SNHLY and FYNNEI. The CDR3: CASRDRDRGNTGELFF. CDR3 coding DNA: TGTGCCAGCAGAGACCGGGACAGGGGTAACACCGGGGAGCTGTTTTTT.

This rearrangement joins TRBV19 to TRBJ1-5; TRBD1 matches 9 bases. This CDR3 spans 13 amino acids. Trimming cost V 6 bases and J 5 bases; bases outside gene matches: 2. The germline V gene encodes CDR1 LNHDA and CDR2 SQIVND (reference sequence). CDR3: CASRRDRDQPQHF. DNA of the CDR3: TGTGCCAGTAGAAGGGACAGGGATCAGCCCCAGCATTTT.

In its sample, this clone was seen a few times. The chain combines TRBV29-1 with TRBJ1-1; possibly TRBD1 for D (6 bases). Germline V gene sequence: CDR1 SQVTM, CDR2 ANQGSEA. V lost 7 bases and J lost 0, with 12 bases in between. The CDR3 extends over 13 amino acids. CDR3 sequence (DNA): TGCAGCGGACGGACAGACATGAACACTGAAGCTTTCTTT. Translation: CSGRTDMNTEAFF.

This chain connects TRBV4-3 to TRBJ2-1; 12 bases are shared with TRBD2. The germline V gene encodes CDR1 LGHNA and CDR2 YSLEER. The CDR3 runs to 17 residues. The V segment lost 3 bases and the J segment 3 bases; nucleotides outside the gene matches: 6. CDR3 DNA: TGCGCCAGCAGCCATGTGACTAGCGGGAGTTTCTACAATGAGCAGTTCTTC. Translated: CASSHVTSGSFYNEQFF.

This chain joins TRBV15 and TRBJ1-4; D possibly corresponds to TRBD1 (5 bases). Trimming left V 5 bases short and J 14 bases short, with 15 bases between. From germline, CDR1 is LNHNV and CDR2 YYDKDF (reference sequence). The CDR3 consists of 12 residues. CDR3 sequence reads: CATSRAGWGLFF. The CDR3 nucleotides read TGTGCCACCAGCCGAGCTGGTTGGGGGCTGTTTTTT.

In this sample, this clone turned up a few times. The V and J genes are TRBV6-5 and TRBJ1-5; D gene unclear. The germline V and J ends were trimmed by 0 bases and 0 bases, with 6 bases remaining between them. Germline values: CDR1 MNHEY, CDR2 SVGAGI. This CDR3 has 15 amino acids. CDR3 nucleotide sequence: TGTGCCAGCAGTTACTCTTACGGTAGCAATCAGCCCCAGCATTTT. Translating it yields CASSYSYGSNQPQHF.

Note on this clone: Within the sample, other DNA sequences also encode this same CDR3. V usage is TRBV5-1 and J usage is TRBJ2-5; 10 bases align to TRBD1. Germline-derived CDR1 and CDR2 are SGHRS and YFSETQ. V dropped 4 bases and J dropped 3; count of bases not matched to a gene: 6. CDR3 size: 15 residues. The CDR3 nucleotides are TGCGCCAGCAGCCAAGCAGGGACAGGGGAAGAGACCCAGTACTTC. Protein sequence: CASSQAGTGEETQYF.

V is TRBV18 and J is TRBJ2-1, with 9 positions matching TRBD1. Germline values: CDR1 KGHSH, CDR2 LQKENI. The trim removed 4 bases at V and 10 bases at J, leaving 2 bases unmatched. CDR3 length equals 12 residues. The CDR3 region has the DNA TGTGCCAGCTCACGACAGGGGGGAGAGCAGTTCTTC. Protein product: CASSRQGGEQFF.

CDR3 amino acids: CASKLDRGPYEQYF. The DNA for the CDR3 is TGTGCCAGCAAATTGGACAGGGGGCCTTACGAGCAGTACTTC. The chain links TRBV6-6 to TRBJ2-7; 11 positions agree with TRBD1. The CDR3 length is 14 residues. Germline V CDR1 and CDR2: MNHNY, SVGAGI (reference sequence). With 7 bases clipped from V and 4 bases from J, the junction kept 6 bases outside the gene matches.

This chain joins TRBV10-3 and TRBJ2-1, with 9 nucleotides matching TRBD2. Germline loops: CDR1 ENHRY, CDR2 SYGVKD. The trim removed 2 bases at V and 9 bases at J, leaving 5 bases unmatched. This CDR3 has 14 residues. CDR3 in amino acids: CAISEVAGESEQFF. In nucleotides, the CDR3 is TGTGCCATCAGTGAGGTAGCGGGAGAGAGTGAGCAGTTCTTC.

This chain connects TRBV4-1 to TRBJ2-5, with TRBD1 as a possible D gene (6 bases). Germline CDR1 is MGHRA and CDR2 is YSYEKL. The CDR3 is 14 amino acids. V lost 4 bases, J lost 5 bases, and 14 bases lay in between. For the CDR3, the DNA is TGCGCCAGCAGCCGAACCGAGGGGGTCGAGACCCAGTACTTC. Encoded protein: CASSRTEGVETQYF.

The chain carries TRBV27 and TRBJ2-1, with 7 bases matching TRBD2. This CDR3 contains 21 residues. J lost 3 bases, V lost 3 bases, and 23 bases had no gene match. Germline V lookup: CDR1 MNHEY, CDR2 SMNVEV (reference sequence). CDR3 sequence: CASSLLGGGTTTRMSYNEQFF. CDR3 nucleotides: TGTGCCAGCAGTTTGTTGGGCGGCGGGACTACCACCCGGATGAGCTACAATGAGCAGTTCTTC.

V usage is TRBV28 and J usage is TRBJ2-1; D call uncertain. V dropped 5 bases and J dropped 9 bases, with 11 bases sitting between them. The CDR3 loop spans 12 amino acids. Looked up from germline, CDR1 is MDHEN and CDR2 is SYDVKM. The CDR3 region is CASSELLGEQFF. The DNA of the CDR3 is TGTGCCAGCAGTGAACTTTTGGGTGAGCAGTTCTTC.

The genes are TRBV15 and TRBJ1-1; TRBD1 matches at 8 bases. The CDR3 runs to 16 residues. The germline V gene has CDR1 LNHNV and CDR2 YYDKDF (reference sequence). V gave up 6 bases and J gave up 2 bases; unmatched junction bases: 11. The CDR3: CATSNDRDRLNTEAFF. CDR3 sequence (DNA): TGTGCCACCAGTAATGACCGGGACAGGTTAAACACTGAAGCTTTCTTT.

The J gene is TRBJ2-1, the V gene TRBV25-1; TRBD2 agrees at 7 bases. V was pared by 5 bases and J by 4 bases, with 14 bases of the junction left unmatched. The CDR3 is 17 residues long. Germline CDR1 is MGHDK and CDR2 is SYGVNS. The CDR3 DNA reads as TGTGCCAGCAGTTCGTGGTTGGCGGGAGTGGCTTACAATGAGCAGTTCTTC. Translated: CASSSWLAGVAYNEQFF. Full variable domain (remainder filled in from reference TRBV25-1 and TRBJ2-1): EADIYQTPRYLVIGTGKKITLECSQTMGHDKMYWYQQDPGMELHLIHYSYGVNSTEKGDLSSESTVSRIRTEHFPLTLESARPSHTSQYLCASSSWLAGVAYNEQFFGPGTRLTVL.

The chain uses TRBV5-1 and TRBJ1-1; D uncertain. The CDR3 contains 13 residues. V lost 2 bases, J lost 6 bases, and 11 bases lay in between. Germline values: CDR1 SGHRS, CDR2 YFSETQ. The CDR3 region has the DNA TGCGCCAGCAGCTTTAATACGAGGGCTGAAGCTTTCTTT. Protein sequence: CASSFNTRAEAFF.

The CDR3 spells CAIGGSWGTSGGLQETQYF. The CDR3 DNA reads TGTGCCATCGGCGGTTCCTGGGGGACTAGCGGGGGACTCCAAGAGACCCAGTACTTC. The chain combines TRBV10-3 with TRBJ2-5; TRBD2 aligns across 14 bases. The junction had 15 bases not matched to a gene; V was cut back by 8 bases and J by 1 base. Germline V gene lookup returns CDR1 ENHRY and CDR2 SYGVKD. The CDR3 has 19 residues.

This rearrangement joins TRBV29-1 to TRBJ2-3; TRBD2 matches at 8 bases. This CDR3 is 15 amino acids long. Germline CDR1 reads SQVTM; CDR2 reads ANQGSEA. V dropped 4 bases and J dropped 1; count of bases not matched to a gene: 7. The chain's CDR3 is CSVVGGALRTDTQYF. The CDR3 DNA is TGCAGCGTTGTCGGGGGGGCCTTGCGCACAGATACGCAGTATTTT.

This chain links TRBV2 with TRBJ2-1; 10 nucleotides line up with TRBD2. The CDR3 sequence is 17 residues long. Germline CDR1 reads SNHLY; CDR2 reads FYNNEI. The junction had 9 bases not matched to a gene; V was cut back by 5 bases and J by 2 bases. CDR3 in amino acids: CASSSPPTSGAYNEQFF. CDR3 DNA: TGTGCCAGCAGTTCACCCCCAACTAGCGGGGCCTACAATGAGCAGTTCTTC.

This chain connects TRBV5-6 to TRBJ1-4; maybe TRBD1 (5 bases). V lost 4 bases to trimming and J lost 7 bases, with 14 bases between them. The CDR3 length is 14 residues. From germline, CDR1 is SGHDT and CDR2 YYEEEE. The CDR3 DNA sequence: TGTGCCAGCAGCCCCCTAGACAGTTTTGAAAAACTGTTTTTT. This encodes CASSPLDSFEKLFF.

DNA of the CDR3: TGTGCCAGCAGCCCGTCGACAGGCCAAAATGAAAAACTGTTTTTT. Translating it yields CASSPSTGQNEKLFF. V gene TRBV7-9 combines with J gene TRBJ1-4; tentative D call: TRBD1 (6 bases). Trimming stripped 5 bases from V and 5 bases from J, with 15 bases between. The CDR3 runs to 15 residues. Germline CDR1 SEHNR, CDR2 FQNEAQ (reference sequence). Combining the CDR3 with reference TRBV7-9 and TRBJ1-4 gives the whole variable domain DTGVSQNPRHKITKRGQNVTFRCDPISEHNRLYWYRQTLGQGPEFLTYFQNEAQLEKSRLLSDRFSAERPKGSFSTLEIQRTEQGDSAMYLCASSPSTGQNEKLFFGSGTQLSVL.

The J gene is TRBJ2-3, the V gene TRBV28; TRBD2 matches at 8 bases. V trimming: 3 bases; J trimming: 4 bases; junction bases outside the gene matches: 6. From germline, CDR1 is MDHEN and CDR2 SYDVKM. This CDR3 spans 15 amino acids. The CDR3 DNA reads as TGTGCCAGCAGTTTCCGTGGCGGGAGGTCAGATACGCAGTATTTT. Amino acids: CASSFRGGRSDTQYF.

The rearrangement uses TRBV28 and TRBJ1-2, with D perhaps matching TRBD1 (5 bases). Germline CDR1 MDHEN, CDR2 SYDVKM. CDR3 size: 12 residues. With 6 bases removed from V and 6 bases from J, the gap between germline ends came to 11 bases. CDR3 in amino acids: CASSGVGDGYTF. The CDR3 nucleotides read TGTGCCAGCAGCGGAGTAGGGGATGGCTACACCTTC.

This CDR3 is CASNVLKGLGNTGELFF. DNA of the CDR3: TGTGCCAGCAACGTCCTTAAAGGACTCGGAAACACCGGGGAGCTGTTTTTT. The gene calls are TRBV11-2 and TRBJ2-2; D may be TRBD2 (5 bases). The V end lost 7 bases, the J end lost 2 bases, and 20 bases lay between the germline ends. Looked up from germline, CDR1 is SGHAT and CDR2 is FQNNGV. The CDR3 sequence is 17 residues long.

The V call is TRBV19, the J call TRBJ1-5; TRBD1 matches at 9 bases. The CDR3 spans 15 residues. Looked up from germline, CDR1 is LNHDA and CDR2 is SQIVND (reference sequence). V gave up 5 bases and J gave up 2 bases; unmatched junction bases: 4. CDR3 nucleotide sequence: TGTGCCAGTAGTCTTACAGGGGGCCGCAATCAGCCCCAGCATTTT. Encoded protein: CASSLTGGRNQPQHF.

This chain links TRBV27 with TRBJ2-1; D is perhaps TRBD2 (5 bases). This CDR3 is 14 amino acids long. The ends were cut back, 8 bases at V and 2 bases at J, with 13 bases in the middle. Germline CDR1 MNHEY, CDR2 SMNVEV (reference sequence). As DNA, the CDR3 is TGTGCCAGCGCCCGGGCTAGCCCCTACAATGAGCAGTTCTTC. This codes for CASARASPYNEQFF.

This clone has more than one count but fewer than ten. The chain is built from TRBV20-1 and TRBJ1-1; D gene uncertain. The ends were cut back, 5 bases at V and 3 bases at J, with 7 bases in the middle. CDR3 length: 11 amino acids. Germline lookup yields CDR1 DFQATT and CDR2 SNEGSKA (reference sequence). CDR3 residues: CSASAHTEAFF. The CDR3 DNA follows: TGCAGTGCTTCGGCCCACACTGAAGCTTTCTTT.